The sequence of this TCR beta chain was determined in a study of CD8+ T cells in alopecia areata. Findings and limits, study-wide: In scalp and blood, many expanded lesional clones persisted during tofacitinib.

About this clone: The antigen remains unidentified.

Sequencing used cDNA as its template, made by extracting RNA and reverse transcribing it. Clones were sequenced by immunoSEQ multiplex PCR, and TCRdb holds only the in-frame ones, with some missing. The table records approximately 210,000 clones, roughly 60% of them present only once. Stated treatment: oral pan-JAK inhibitor, 5-10 mg twice daily. This sequence originates from a human donor with alopecia areata. Source: CD4+ T cells sorted from blood, taken at week 24, from a patient treated with tofacitinib.

The CDR3 bases are TGTGCTAGTGGTTTGGTAGTGGAGACGCAGTATTTT. The encoded protein is CASGLVVETQYF. The rearrangement uses TRBV12-5 and TRBJ2-3, with no clear D. Trimming took 0 bases from V and 9 from J, leaving 7 bases between them. Per germline, CDR1 LGHNT and CDR2 FRNRAP. This CDR3 comprises 12 residues. Full variable domain (rest looked up from reference TRBV12-5 and TRBJ2-3): DARVTQTPRHKVTEMGQEVTMRCQPILGHNTVFWYRQTMMQGLELLAYFRNRAPLDDSGMPKDRFSAEMPDATLATLKIQPSEPRDSAVYFCASGLVVETQYFGPGTRLTVL.